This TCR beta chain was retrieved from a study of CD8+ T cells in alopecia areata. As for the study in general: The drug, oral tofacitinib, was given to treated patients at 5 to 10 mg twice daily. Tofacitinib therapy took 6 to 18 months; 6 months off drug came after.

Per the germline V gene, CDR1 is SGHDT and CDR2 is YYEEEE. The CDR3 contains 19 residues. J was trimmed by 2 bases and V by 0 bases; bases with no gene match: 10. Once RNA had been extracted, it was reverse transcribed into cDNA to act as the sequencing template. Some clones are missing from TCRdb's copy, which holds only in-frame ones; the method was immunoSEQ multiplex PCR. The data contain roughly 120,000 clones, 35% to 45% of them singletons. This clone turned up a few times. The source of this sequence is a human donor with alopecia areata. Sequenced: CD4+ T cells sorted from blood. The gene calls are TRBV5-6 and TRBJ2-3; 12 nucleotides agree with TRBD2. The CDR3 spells CASSLGGLAGPIPTDTQYF. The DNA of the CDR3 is TGTGCCAGCAGCTTGGGGGGACTAGCGGGTCCCATTCCCACAGATACGCAGTATTTT.